This T cell receptor (beta chain) was captured in a study of Ad26.COV2.S vaccination and SARS-CoV-2 variants. This clone was recorded once. The antigen remains unidentified. Study results and limitations: Whether participants received vaccine or placebo, their non-spike TCR breadth was similar.

The repertoire was sequenced with immunoSEQ multiplex PCR; TCRdb's copy has only in-frame clones and lacks some. Seen here are roughly 380,000 clones, 92% observed once, and the top ten hold under 4%. V trimming: 5 bases; J trimming: 3 bases; junction bases outside the gene matches: 12. The CDR3 length is 16 residues. Germline CDR1 and CDR2: MNHEY and SMNVEV (reference sequence). This TCR derives from a human donor who had recovered from COVID-19. This sequence joins TRBV27 and TRBJ2-7, with TRBD1 matching over 8 bases. This specimen consisted of peripheral blood, obtained after recovery from COVID-19. CDR3 amino acids: CASSNVRDRKDYEQYF. The CDR3 region has the DNA TGTGCCAGCAGTAACGTTCGGGACAGGAAAGACTACGAGCAGTACTTC.